Listed below are T cell receptor beta chains from one sample, sequenced in a study of blood T cell repertoires in COVID-19. The data were produced by immunoSEQ multiplex PCR, yet TCRdb's version contains in-frame clones alone and is incomplete. The sample has about 75,000 clones; roughly 87% are singletons. The specimen was peripheral blood. The receptors shown here come from a woman aged 45 to 65 with acute or convalescent COVID-19. CDR3s include the opening cysteine and the closing phenylalanine or tryptophan. A D gene is named only where the DNA matches it firmly. Size values are once, few and many counts, or a class for expanded clones, and some rows have none.

>TRBV7-2|TRBD2|-|TRBJ2-1
CASSLDSVGRLAGFF
TGTGCCAGCAGCTTAGATAGTGTTGGTCGACTAGCCGGGTTCTTC
>TRBV19|-|-|TRBJ1-2
CASSMVPTVYGYTF
TGTGCCAGTAGTATGGTCCCTACAGTCTATGGCTACACCTTC
>TRBV19|-|-|TRBJ1-5
CASSILQGSPTQPQHF
TGTGCCAGTAGTATCCTACAGGGTTCGCCGACCCAGCCCCAGCATTTT
>TRBV9|-|-|TRBJ1-5
CASSNREDSQPQHF
TGTGCCAGCAGCAACCGGGAAGACTCCCAGCCCCAGCATTTT
>TRBV3-1/TRBV3-2|-|-|TRBJ1-1
CASSREGTVSAFF
TGTGCCAGCTCGAGGGAGGGGACCGTTTCAGCTTTCTTT
>TRBV5-1|-|medium-sized|TRBJ1-1
CASSLDVKGLEAFF
TGCGCCAGCAGCTTGGATGTTAAGGGACTTGAAGCTTTCTTT
>TRBV5-1|-|-|TRBJ2-7
CASSLMEIYYEQYF
TGCGCCAGCAGCTTGATGGAGATCTACTACGAGCAGTACTTC
>TRBV5-1|-|-|TRBJ1-6
CASSLDLGVNSPLHF
TGCGCCAGCAGCTTGGATCTAGGGGTAAATTCACCCCTCCACTTT
>TRBV4-3|-|once|TRBJ2-3
CASSPKGPSHTQYF
TGCGCCAGCAGCCCCAAGGGGCCAAGTCATACGCAGTATTTT
>TRBV28|-|-|TRBJ2-7
CASREGSSYEQYF
TGTGCCAGCAGGGAGGGGAGCTCCTACGAGCAGTACTTC
>TRBV24-1|TRBD2|few|TRBJ2-1
CATSDFAGGGNEQFF
TGTGCCACCAGTGATTTCGCCGGGGGGGGCAATGAGCAGTTCTTC
>TRBV9|TRBD1|-|TRBJ2-7
CASSWGTGGDEQYF
TGTGCCAGCAGCTGGGGGACAGGGGGCGACGAGCAGTACTTC
>TRBV3-1/TRBV3-2|TRBD2|-|TRBJ2-7
CASSPHSGYEQYF
TGTGCCAGCAGCCCCCATAGCGGGTACGAGCAGTACTTC
>TRBV28|TRBD1|once|TRBJ1-6
CASRMTGGNSPLHF
TGTGCCAGCAGAATGACAGGGGGTAATTCACCCCTTCACTTT
>TRBV29-1|TRBD1|-|TRBJ2-1
CSARTGDYNEQFF
TGCAGCGCGCGGACAGGGGACTACAATGAGCAGTTCTTC
>TRBV11-2|TRBD1|few|TRBJ1-2
CASSFGQGPYGYTF
TGTGCCAGCAGCTTCGGACAGGGTCCCTATGGCTACACCTTC
>TRBV5-1|-|-|TRBJ1-4
CASSLAETTNEKLFF
TGCGCCAGCAGCTTGGCGGAGACAACTAATGAAAAACTGTTTTTT
>TRBV6-5|TRBD1|-|TRBJ1-5
CARLDRVDQPQHF
TGTGCCCGCCTGGACAGGGTGGATCAGCCCCAGCATTTT
>TRBV27|TRBD2|-|TRBJ2-7
CASSMGLAGNEQYF
TGTGCCAGCAGTATGGGACTAGCGGGCAACGAGCAGTACTTC
>TRBV9|TRBD2|-|TRBJ2-3
CASSTAGTSGDTQYF
TGTGCCAGCAGCACCGCCGGGACTAGCGGAGATACGCAGTATTTT
>TRBV27|TRBD2|once|TRBJ2-1
CASSPRGGGYNEQFF
TGTGCCAGCAGTCCACGGGGGGGCGGTTACAATGAGCAGTTCTTC
>TRBV6-1|TRBD2|-|TRBJ2-7
CASSGIGRREAHEQYF
TGTGCCAGCAGTGGCATCGGCCGCCGGGAGGCCCACGAGCAGTACTTC
>TRBV6-5|-|-|TRBJ1-5
CASSLQGLRNQPQHF
TGTGCCAGCAGTTTACAGGGTCTACGCAATCAGCCCCAGCATTTT
>TRBV6-5|TRBD2|-|TRBJ2-1
CASRRPSGATGEQFF
TGTGCCAGCAGACGACCTAGCGGGGCCACCGGGGAGCAGTTCTTC
>TRBV14|-|-|TRBJ1-1
CASSRLGEAFF
TGTGCCAGCAGCCGACTTGGTGAAGCTTTCTTT
>TRBV9|TRBD1|-|TRBJ1-5
CASSVEGAGQPQHF
TGTGCCAGCAGCGTAGAGGGGGCGGGTCAGCCCCAGCATTTT
>TRBV9|-|-|TRBJ2-7
CASSVGQVTGEQYF
TGTGCCAGCAGCGTCGGTCAGGTCACGGGGGAGCAGTACTTC
>TRBV2|-|-|TRBJ2-2
CASSGAGRGTGELFF
TGTGCCAGCAGTGGGGCAGGGCGCGGCACCGGGGAGCTGTTTTTT
>TRBV7-8|-|-|TRBJ2-1
CASSSKHEQFF
TGTGCCAGCAGCTCGAAGCATGAGCAGTTCTTC
>TRBV5-1|-|-|TRBJ1-2
CASSPGPGLNGYTF
TGCGCCAGCAGCCCGGGACCGGGACTGAATGGCTACACCTTC
>TRBV3-1/TRBV3-2|-|-|TRBJ1-1
CASKAGGAAVGTEAFF
TGTGCCAGCAAGGCTGGGGGGGCCGCAGTCGGCACTGAAGCTTTCTTT
>TRBV28|-|-|TRBJ2-7
CASSPLASVYEQYF
TGTGCCAGCAGTCCGCTAGCATCGGTCTACGAGCAGTACTTC
>TRBV30|TRBD1|-|TRBJ2-7
CAWSADGQGLFYEQYF
TGTGCCTGGAGCGCAGACGGACAGGGTCTTTTCTACGAGCAGTACTTC
>TRBV30|TRBD1|-|TRBJ2-2
CAFSAGGNTGELFF
TGTGCCTTCTCGGCAGGGGGTAACACCGGGGAGCTGTTTTTT
>TRBV18|TRBD2|-|TRBJ2-4
CASRTSDYIQYF
TGTGCCAGCAGGACTAGCGACTACATTCAGTACTTC
>TRBV7-9|-|-|TRBJ2-2
CASESGLRAPGELFF
TGTGCCAGCGAAAGCGGACTAAGGGCCCCCGGGGAGCTGTTTTTT
>TRBV15|-|-|TRBJ1-5
CATSSGRRGGNQPQHF
TGTGCCACCAGCAGTGGCCGGCGGGGCGGCAATCAGCCCCAGCATTTT
>TRBV28|-|-|TRBJ1-5
CASATTGLITMGNQPQHF
TGTGCCAGCGCAACAACAGGGCTGATAACGATGGGCAATCAGCCCCAGCATTTT
>TRBV19|TRBD1|-|TRBJ2-3
CASSIDLGTDTDTQYF
TGTGCCAGTAGTATAGATCTCGGGACAGACACAGATACGCAGTATTTT
>TRBV5-4|TRBD1|-|TRBJ1-3
CASSTGQHLPPIYF
TGTGCCAGCAGTACGGGACAGCATCTGCCCCCCATATATTTT
>TRBV19|TRBD1|-|TRBJ1-6
CASNPQGANSPLHF
TGTGCCAGTAACCCACAGGGGGCAAATTCACCCCTCCACTTT
>TRBV15|TRBD1|-|TRBJ1-5
CATSSYYRGISNQPQHF
TGTGCCACCAGCAGCTACTACAGGGGAATTAGCAATCAGCCCCAGCATTTT
>TRBV25-1|-|-|TRBJ2-1
CASSEYPMQFF
TGTGCCAGCAGTGAATACCCCATGCAGTTCTTC
>TRBV4-3|TRBD2|-|TRBJ2-2
CASSPQAGGPGGELFF
TGCGCCAGCAGCCCCCAAGCGGGAGGGCCAGGCGGGGAGCTGTTTTTT
>TRBV6-5|-|-|TRBJ1-2
CASSYFQGPTNYGYTF
TGTGCCAGCAGTTACTTCCAGGGGCCTACTAACTATGGCTACACCTTC
>TRBV5-1|-|-|TRBJ1-1
CASSSGFYTEAFF
TGCGCCAGCAGCTCCGGGTTCTACACTGAAGCTTTCTTT
>TRBV7-9|-|-|TRBJ2-3
CASTLRAGTTDTQYF
TGTGCCAGCACCCTGCGTGCAGGAACGACAGATACGCAGTATTTT
>TRBV6-2/TRBV6-3|TRBD2|-|TRBJ2-5
CASSALGGRVETQYF
TGTGCCAGCAGTGCCTTGGGGGGGAGGGTTGAGACCCAGTACTTC
>TRBV4-2|-|few|TRBJ1-1
CASTIRGKPTNTEAFF
TGTGCCAGCACCATTCGGGGGAAACCAACGAACACTGAAGCTTTCTTT
>TRBV12-3/TRBV12-4|-|-|TRBJ2-7
CASSFGLVEQYF
TGTGCCAGCAGTTTCGGGTTGGTCGAGCAGTACTTC
>TRBV2|-|-|TRBJ2-7
CASRDRESNYEQYF
TGTGCCAGCAGGGACAGAGAAAGCAACTACGAGCAGTACTTC
>TRBV27|-|-|TRBJ2-7
CASSLGPSYEQYF
TGTGCCAGCAGTTTAGGGCCCTCCTACGAGCAGTACTTC
>TRBV6-1|TRBD2|-|TRBJ2-1
CASSGTTSGRDNEQFF
TGTGCCAGCAGTGGAACCACTAGCGGGAGAGACAATGAGCAGTTCTTC
>TRBV20-1|-|-|TRBJ1-2
CSAASYGYTF
TGCAGTGCCGCGAGCTATGGCTACACCTTC